The rows below give T cell receptor beta chains drawn from one sample of a study of identical twins. From the 5' RACE reads, TCRdb called clonotypes with MiXCR, one entry per CDR3 protein. The sample lists a few hundred thousand distinct CDR3 sequences, over 9.5% seen once, with less than 12% in the top ten. The sample taken for sequencing was memory T cells sorted from blood. These receptors were collected from a man in his fifties in good health. Each CDR3 is given with its conserved first and last residue. Each record gives: CDR3 protein, clone size, V gene. Clone size, where shown, is once, few, many, or a class for clones that have expanded.

CDR3 protein: CASSLWGASTGELFF; clone size: many; V gene: TRBV27
CDR3 protein: CASSLVPGSSGGSVKQYF; clone size: NA; V gene: TRBV11-2
CDR3 protein: CASSLVGATYNEQFF; clone size: many; V gene: TRBV7-2
CDR3 protein: CASSQPGQGNIQYF; clone size: many; V gene: TRBV3-1
CDR3 protein: CASSLGGFDEQYF; clone size: many; V gene: TRBV5-1
CDR3 protein: CATADRLALASTDTQYF; clone size: many; V gene: TRBV15
CDR3 protein: CASSFRVPDSPLHF; clone size: few; V gene: TRBV12-3/TRBV12-4
CDR3 protein: CATSREGGGGYGYTF; clone size: many; V gene: TRBV15
CDR3 protein: CASSKAPTGAREQFF; clone size: NA; V gene: TRBV27
CDR3 protein: CASSYSTGAGELFF; clone size: many; V gene: TRBV6-5
CDR3 protein: CASSSLGTNYGYTF; clone size: NA; V gene: TRBV7-8
CDR3 protein: CASSLLAGGLSASNEQFF; clone size: many; V gene: TRBV7-2
CDR3 protein: CASSPQTGSYNEQFF; clone size: many; V gene: TRBV7-2
CDR3 protein: CASGLASGEQFF; clone size: many; V gene: TRBV10-3
CDR3 protein: CASSLHPGTGTEQYF; clone size: many; V gene: TRBV27
CDR3 protein: CASSTDSGGKNIQYF; clone size: few; V gene: TRBV9
CDR3 protein: CASSAYSGAYNEQFF; clone size: many; V gene: TRBV9